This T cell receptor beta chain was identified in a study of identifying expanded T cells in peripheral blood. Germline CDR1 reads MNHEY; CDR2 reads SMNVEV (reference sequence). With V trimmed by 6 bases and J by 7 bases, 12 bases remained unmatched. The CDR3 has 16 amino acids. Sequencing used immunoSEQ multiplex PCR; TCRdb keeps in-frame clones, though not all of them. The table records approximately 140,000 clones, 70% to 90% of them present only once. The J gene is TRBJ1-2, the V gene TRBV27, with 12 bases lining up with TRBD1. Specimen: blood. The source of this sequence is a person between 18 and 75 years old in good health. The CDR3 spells CASSSFEGQGASGYTF. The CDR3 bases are TGTGCCAGCAGCTCCTTCGAGGGACAGGGGGCATCTGGCTACACCTTC.